This entry lists 28 T cell receptor beta chains sequenced from one sample in a study of vaccination effects on CD4 cells after COVID-19. Upon completion of roughly ten days in culture, CD4+ T cells were isolated. This table comes from immunoSEQ multiplex PCR, and its TCRdb copy is limited to in-frame clones, with some not included. The data contain 40,000 to 55,000 clones, roughly four fifths of them singletons. The antigens these receptors bind are not known. The material was CD4+ T cells from PBMCs cultured without peptide, obtained before COVID-19 vaccination. All receptors come from a human donor who had a prior SARS-CoV-2 infection.

This chain's CDR3 is CASSQDRRGSGGSQTQYF. CDR3 DNA: TGTGCCAGCAGCCAAGATCGGAGGGGTAGCGGGGGGTCCCAGACCCAGTACTTC. The V gene is TRBV4-2, the J gene TRBJ2-5; 10 bases line up with TRBD2. CDR1 and CDR2 (germline): LGHNA, YNFKEQ. This CDR3 spans 18 amino acids. Germline trimming cut 0 bases from V and 6 bases from J; bases unmatched to any gene: 13.

V and J are TRBV5-6 and TRBJ1-6; D uncertain. From germline, CDR1 is SGHDT and CDR2 YYEEEE. This CDR3 comprises 17 residues. The V gene lost 0 bases and the J gene lost 8 bases, with 18 bases spanning the gap. In DNA, the CDR3 is TGTGCCAGCAGCTTGGGGACCCCAGAGCGGGGTGATTCACCCCTCCACTTT. Protein sequence: CASSLGTPERGDSPLHF.

The chain carries TRBV4-1 and TRBJ2-3; the D is unclear. CDR3 length: 14 residues. Germline lookup yields CDR1 MGHRA and CDR2 YSYEKL. V dropped 2 bases and J dropped 4 bases, with 10 bases sitting between them. The CDR3 reads CASSQMVWADTQYF. The CDR3, as DNA: TGCGCCAGCAGCCAAATGGTCTGGGCAGATACGCAGTATTTT.

This rearrangement joins TRBV19 to TRBJ2-3, with D perhaps matching TRBD1 (5 bases). The germline V gene encodes CDR1 LNHDA and CDR2 SQIVND (reference sequence). Between the trimmed V and J ends, which lost 8 bases and 0 bases, there was a span of 21 bases. The CDR3 covers 17 residues. The CDR3 here is CASSATYRSPSTDTQYF. The CDR3 DNA sequence: TGTGCCAGTTCCGCAACCTACAGGTCTCCTAGCACAGATACGCAGTATTTT.

This chain joins TRBV2 and TRBJ2-7; the D gene is possibly TRBD1 (5 bases). Germline CDR1 and CDR2: SNHLY and FYNNEI. The CDR3 length is 12 residues. With 5 bases removed from V and 6 bases from J, the gap between germline ends came to 11 bases. The CDR3 DNA follows: TGTGCCAGCAGTCAGCAGGGTATCGAGCAGTACTTC. It translates to CASSQQGIEQYF.

A single count supports this clone. V gene TRBV9 combines with J gene TRBJ2-2; weak D call: TRBD2 (5 bases). This CDR3 comprises 14 residues. The V gene lost 4 bases and the J gene lost 5 bases, with 12 bases spanning the gap. Germline assignment: CDR1 SGDLS and CDR2 YYNGEE. The CDR3 reads CASSFSGDTGELFF. The CDR3 coding sequence is TGTGCCAGCAGCTTCTCCGGGGATACCGGGGAGCTGTTTTTT. Filled out from reference TRBV9 and TRBJ2-2, the complete variable domain reads DSGVTQTPKHLITATGQRVTLRCSPRSGDLSVYWYQQSLDQGLQFLIQYYNGEERAKGNILERFSAQQFPDLHSELNLSSLELGDSALYFCASSFSGDTGELFFGEGSRLTVL.

The J gene is TRBJ2-7, the V gene TRBV6-6; 8 bases agree with TRBD2. CDR1 is MNHNY and CDR2 is SVGAGI in the germline V gene (reference sequence). CDR3 length: 14 residues. V lost 8 bases, J lost 1 base, and 7 bases stayed unmatched. DNA of the CDR3: TGTGCCAGCCTGGACACGGGGGGGTCCTACGAGCAGTACTTC. Its protein product is CASLDTGGSYEQYF.

This clone came up once. This chain joins TRBV7-9 and TRBJ2-1, with D perhaps matching TRBD1 (5 bases). V dropped 5 bases and J dropped 4 bases, with 15 bases sitting between them. The CDR3 spans 15 residues. Germline assignment: CDR1 SEHNR and CDR2 FQNEAQ (reference sequence). In DNA, the CDR3 is TGTGCCAGCAGCACACAGACAGTTACTTACAATGAGCAGTTCTTC. As protein: CASSTQTVTYNEQFF.

The rearrangement links TRBV18 to TRBJ2-2; perhaps TRBD2 as D (5 bases). Germline lookup yields CDR1 KGHSH and CDR2 LQKENI. The germline V and J ends were trimmed by 2 bases and 0 bases, with 7 bases remaining between them. The CDR3 is 15 residues long. The DNA for the CDR3 is TGTGCCAGCTCACCAACGCGGGCGAACACCGGGGAGCTGTTTTTT. This sequence encodes CASSPTRANTGELFF.

The rearrangement uses TRBV11-2 and TRBJ1-3; TRBD1 matches at 9 bases. With V trimmed by 1 base and J by 3 bases, 4 bases remained unmatched. This CDR3 has 16 residues. In germline, CDR1 is SGHAT, CDR2 FQNNGV. The chain's CDR3 is CASSLATGGGGNTIYF. CDR3 DNA: TGTGCCAGCAGCTTAGCGACAGGGGGTGGTGGAAACACCATATATTTT.

V usage is TRBV12-5 and J usage is TRBJ2-5; 7 bases are a match to TRBD2. The V gene's germline CDR1 is LGHNT and CDR2 FRNRAP. V was pared by 6 bases and J by 5 bases, with 18 bases of the junction left unmatched. This CDR3 has 17 residues. The CDR3 region has the DNA TGTGCTAGTGGCCTGGCGGCCACGGGGGGTTTAGGGGAGACCCAGTACTTC. It specifies CASGLAATGGLGETQYF.

V gene TRBV5-1 combines with J gene TRBJ2-1; 7 bases match TRBD1. Germline-derived CDR1 and CDR2 are SGHRS and YFSETQ. V lost 5 bases to trimming and J lost 4 bases; unmatched junction nucleotides: 18. This CDR3 is 18 amino acids long. This CDR3 is CASSYATARGLGYNEQFF. The DNA of the CDR3 is TGCGCCAGCAGTTATGCGACGGCCAGGGGGTTGGGGTACAATGAGCAGTTCTTC.

The chain joins TRBV11-3 to TRBJ2-2, with D unclear. This CDR3 contains 14 residues. Per the germline V gene, CDR1 is SGHNT and CDR2 is YENEEA. Trimming removed 7 bases at V and 2 bases at J, with 11 bases between. DNA for the CDR3: TGTGCCAGCAAGGTCGGCCGTAACACCGGGGAGCTGTTTTTT. Translating gives CASKVGRNTGELFF.

The chain is built from TRBV14 and TRBJ1-6; possible D gene TRBD1, 5 bases. CDR1 and CDR2 from the germline V gene are SGHDN and FVKESK. The V gene lost 4 bases and the J gene lost 3 bases, with 13 bases spanning the gap. The CDR3 runs 16 residues. The CDR3 DNA sequence: TGTGCCAGCAGCCTTCAGGGAGCACTCTATAATTCACCCCTCCACTTT. Protein product: CASSLQGALYNSPLHF.

Points on this clone: This sample includes further DNA sequences coding for the same CDR3. V usage is TRBV7-9 and J usage is TRBJ1-1; D gene ambiguous. The CDR3 is 13 amino acids. The germline V gene encodes CDR1 SEHNR and CDR2 FQNEAQ (reference sequence). V was pared by 3 bases and J by 1 base, with 6 bases between. The CDR3 DNA follows: TGTGCCAGCAGCTTCGTCGAGAACACTGAAGCTTTCTTT. Translated, it gives CASSFVENTEAFF.

This chain joins TRBV30 and TRBJ2-5, with 12 bases lining up with TRBD2. The ends lost 4 bases at V and 4 bases at J; junction bases unmatched: 4. The germline CDR1 and CDR2 sequences are GTSNPN and SVGIG (reference sequence). The CDR3 length is 14 residues. The DNA for the CDR3 is TGTGCCTGGACTGGACTAGCGGGATCAGAGACCCAGTACTTC. Protein sequence: CAWTGLAGSETQYF.

The chain couples TRBV18 to TRBJ2-1, with D hard to call. Germline V lookup: CDR1 KGHSH, CDR2 LQKENI. The CDR3 runs 13 residues. Trimming took 3 bases from V and 7 from J, leaving 10 bases between them. Here the CDR3 DNA reads TGTGCCAGCTCACCCTCAAAAGGGAATGAGCAGTTCTTC. It translates to CASSPSKGNEQFF.

The CDR3 reads CASSLVGAGVSYEQYF. The CDR3 DNA sequence: TGTGCCAGCAGCTTAGTAGGGGCGGGGGTCTCCTACGAGCAGTACTTC. V usage is TRBV7-2 and J usage is TRBJ2-7; 7 bases fit TRBD2. Germline-derived CDR1 and CDR2 are SGHTA and FQGNSA. The CDR3 is 16 amino acids. The V and J ends lost 1 base and 0 bases, in that order; junction bases with no gene match: 6.

This chain uses TRBV9 with TRBJ2-3; no firm D call. Germline CDR1 is SGDLS and CDR2 is YYNGEE. CDR3 length equals 15 residues. V shed 7 bases and J shed 6 bases, with 21 bases lying between them. The CDR3, as DNA: TGTGCCAGCTCAGAAAGGATAACAATGGCGGATACGCAGTATTTT. This translates into CASSERITMADTQYF. Using reference TRBV9 and TRBJ2-3 for the parts outside the CDR3, the full variable domain is DSGVTQTPKHLITATGQRVTLRCSPRSGDLSVYWYQQSLDQGLQFLIQYYNGEERAKGNILERFSAQQFPDLHSELNLSSLELGDSALYFCASSERITMADTQYFGPGTRLTVL.

The gene calls are TRBV10-3 and TRBJ2-7; 9 bases are a match to TRBD2. This CDR3 comprises 14 residues. CDR1 ENHRY and CDR2 SYGVKD come from the germline V gene. V lost 6 bases and J lost 3; bases outside the gene matches: 6. CDR3 in amino acids: CAISWTSDLYEQYF. CDR3 coding DNA: TGTGCCATCAGCTGGACTAGCGACCTCTACGAGCAGTACTTC.

J is TRBJ1-1 and V is TRBV4-2, with 7 positions matching TRBD1. Looked up from germline, CDR1 is LGHNA and CDR2 is YNFKEQ. Trimming removed 4 bases from V and 7 bases from J; junction bases left unmatched: 12. The CDR3 extends over 15 amino acids. Here the CDR3 DNA reads TGTGCCAGCAGCCGCCTCCCCACAGGGGTCCATGAAGCTTTCTTT. Translating gives CASSRLPTGVHEAFF.

The sample holds one count of this clone. The chain carries TRBV7-2 and TRBJ2-1; no clear D. Trimming stripped 0 bases from V and 2 bases from J, with 5 bases between. CDR1 and CDR2 (germline): SGHTA, FQGNSA. This CDR3 is built from 14 residues. The CDR3 loop reads CASSLALAYNEQFF. The CDR3 nucleotides are TGTGCCAGCAGCTTAGCCCTAGCCTACAATGAGCAGTTCTTC.

CDR3 protein: CASRRLASGDTQYF. The CDR3 DNA sequence: TGTGCCAGCCGCAGACTAGCTAGCGGAGATACGCAGTATTTT. The gene calls are TRBV2 and TRBJ2-3, with TRBD2 identical over 7 bases. Trimming cost V 8 bases and J 5 bases; bases outside gene matches: 10. Germline V gives CDR1 SNHLY, CDR2 FYNNEI. CDR3 length: 14 amino acids.

This sequence joins TRBV9 and TRBJ2-2; the D is unclear. Trimming stripped 3 bases from V and 3 bases from J, with 9 bases between. Germline values: CDR1 SGDLS, CDR2 YYNGEE. This CDR3 has 14 amino acids. The CDR3 region is CASSEARHTGELFF. In DNA form, the CDR3 reads TGTGCCAGCAGCGAGGCAAGGCACACCGGGGAGCTGTTTTTT. The full variable domain, completed using reference TRBV9 and TRBJ2-2, is DSGVTQTPKHLITATGQRVTLRCSPRSGDLSVYWYQQSLDQGLQFLIQYYNGEERAKGNILERFSAQQFPDLHSELNLSSLELGDSALYFCASSEARHTGELFFGEGSRLTVL.

V and J are TRBV21-1 and TRBJ1-5. TRBV21-1 is assigned pseudogene status. The CDR3 spans 16 residues. The DNA of the CDR3 is TGTGCCAGCAGCCCCGCCCGGGGGAATGGCAATCAGCCCCAGCATTTT. Residues: CASSPARGNGNQPQHF.

This clone was counted only a few times. The rearrangement links TRBV28 to TRBJ1-2; the D gene is possibly TRBD1 (5 bases). V was cut by 2 bases and J by 0 bases, with 10 bases left in between. This CDR3 is built from 15 residues. The germline V gene encodes CDR1 MDHEN and CDR2 SYDVKM. This chain's CDR3 is CASSLSGTANYGYTF. The CDR3 DNA reads as TGTGCCAGCAGTTTAAGCGGGACTGCTAACTATGGCTACACCTTC.

The chain joins TRBV6-5 to TRBJ1-6; D is uncertain. V was pared by 6 bases and J by 7 bases, with 16 bases between. This CDR3 contains 15 residues. Germline V CDR1 and CDR2: MNHEY, SVGAGI. The DNA for the CDR3 is TGTGCCAGCAGCCGACTGGCGGGGATCAATTCACCCCTCCACTTT. This sequence encodes CASSRLAGINSPLHF.

The CDR3 nucleotides read TGTGCCAGCAGCTTAGTCGGGACCCAGGGGTTCGAGCAGTACTTC. Protein sequence: CASSLVGTQGFEQYF. The gene calls are TRBV11-3 and TRBJ2-7; D possibly corresponds to TRBD1 (6 bases). The V end lost 1 base, the J end lost 6 bases, and 16 bases lay between the germline ends. In germline, CDR1 is SGHNT, CDR2 YENEEA. The CDR3 runs 15 residues.